These T cell receptor beta chains were read from a single sample in a study of cytomegalovirus exposure and HLA in healthy donors. Some clones are missing from TCRdb's copy, which holds only in-frame ones; the method was immunoSEQ multiplex PCR. The table shows around 140,000 clones, with 77% occurring only once. The sample consisted of PBMCs. The receptors derive from a male donor in good health and CMV-seropositive. Both conserved end residues are part of each CDR3. The order of the fields is J gene, V gene, D gene, clone size, CDR3 protein, CDR3 DNA. A D gene is named only where the DNA matches it firmly. Clone sizes are given selectively: once, few, many, or a class where the clone is expanded.

>TRBJ2-7|TRBV19|NA|NA
CASSITTETYEQYF
TGTGCCAGTAGTATTACGACAGAAACCTACGAGCAGTACTTC
>TRBJ2-7|TRBV10-3|NA|NA
CAISESGTGSYEQYF
TGTGCCATCAGTGAGTCAGGGACTGGCTCCTACGAGCAGTACTTC
>TRBJ1-3|TRBV28|NA|NA
CASSLKGAGNTIYF
TGTGCCAGCAGCCTTAAGGGGGCTGGAAACACCATATATTTT
>TRBJ2-3|TRBV18|TRBD2|NA
CASSPGRATDTQYF
TGTGCCAGCTCACCAGGGAGGGCTACAGATACGCAGTATTTT
>TRBJ1-1|TRBV6-5|TRBD1|NA
CASSTTGVAEAFF
TGTGCCAGCAGTACGACAGGGGTCGCTGAAGCTTTCTTT
>TRBJ1-2|TRBV28|TRBD1|NA
CASSLGGTGRSYGYTF
TGTGCCAGCAGTTTAGGAGGGACAGGAAGGTCCTATGGCTACACCTTC
>TRBJ1-4|TRBV11-2|NA|few
CASSYWGEKEKLFF
TGTGCCAGCAGCTACTGGGGGGAGAAGGAAAAACTGTTTTTT
>TRBJ2-7|TRBV28|NA|few
CASTSEGSPPYEQYF
TGTGCCAGCACGTCCGAGGGCTCTCCCCCTTACGAGCAGTACTTC
>TRBJ2-7|TRBV19|NA|NA
CASTRGAEQYF
TGTGCCAGTACCAGGGGCGCCGAGCAGTACTTC
>TRBJ2-3|TRBV14|TRBD2|NA
CASSRAGDRTDTQYF
TGTGCCAGCAGCCGAGCGGGGGACCGCACAGATACGCAGTATTTT
>TRBJ2-3|TRBV5-1|TRBD2|NA
CASSLQGGRSADTQYF
TGCGCCAGCAGCTTGCAAGGCGGGAGAAGCGCAGATACGCAGTATTTT
>TRBJ2-7|TRBV2|TRBD1|NA
CASSGQGASYEQYF
TGTGCCAGCTCGGGACAGGGGGCATCCTACGAGCAGTACTTC
>TRBJ1-4|TRBV6-6|NA|NA
CASSYMSGGTNEKLFF
TGTGCCAGCAGTTACATGTCGGGGGGCACTAATGAAAAACTGTTTTTT
>TRBJ1-1|TRBV28|NA|NA
CASSLRGMNTEAFF
TGTGCCAGCAGTTTAAGGGGTATGAACACTGAAGCTTTCTTT
>TRBJ1-4|TRBV5-1|TRBD1|NA
CASSSHPYRGTNEKLFF
TGCGCCAGCAGCTCTCACCCCTACAGGGGAACTAATGAAAAACTGTTTTTT
>TRBJ1-3|TRBV11-2|TRBD1|NA
CASSSIQGDTIYF
TGTGCCAGCAGCTCTATACAGGGGGACACCATATATTTT
>TRBJ1-2|TRBV5-6|NA|few
CASSQTMTRAWGYTF
TGTGCCAGCAGCCAGACAATGACCCGAGCCTGGGGCTACACCTTC
>TRBJ2-7|TRBV6-4|TRBD1|NA
CASRAWDRSYEQYF
TGTGCCAGCAGGGCCTGGGACAGGAGCTACGAGCAGTACTTC
>TRBJ2-2|TRBV19|TRBD1|NA
CASSIDRDRGTNTGELFF
TGTGCCAGTAGTATAGACCGGGACAGGGGTACGAACACCGGGGAGCTGTTTTTT
>TRBJ2-7|TRBV6-5|NA|few
CASSTGSHEQYF
TGTGCCAGCAGCACAGGGTCCCACGAGCAGTACTTC
>TRBJ2-3|TRBV4-1|NA|NA
CASSQVREADTQYF
TGCGCCAGCAGCCAAGTCAGGGAAGCAGATACGCAGTATTTT
>TRBJ1-1|TRBV13|TRBD1|NA
CASSSGQGMNTEAFF
TGTGCCAGCAGCTCGGGACAGGGGATGAACACTGAAGCTTTCTTT
>TRBJ2-1|TRBV6-1|NA|NA
CASSINNEQFF
TGTGCCAGCAGTATAAACAATGAGCAGTTCTTC
>TRBJ1-5|TRBV28|NA|few
CASSSPNRVGQPQHF
TGTGCCAGCAGCTCCCCGAACAGGGTCGGTCAGCCCCAGCATTTT
>TRBJ2-2|TRBV4-1|TRBD2|NA
CASSQSPGLVHGELFF
TGCGCCAGCAGCCAATCCCCGGGACTAGTACACGGGGAGCTGTTTTTT
>TRBJ2-5|TRBV30|NA|NA
CAWKLTGRETQYF
TGTGCCTGGAAATTAACAGGGCGGGAGACCCAGTACTTC
>TRBJ1-5|TRBV28|NA|few
CASSGQRRYSNQPQHF
TGTGCCAGCAGCGGACAACGGAGATATAGCAATCAGCCCCAGCATTTT
>TRBJ1-1|TRBV20-1|NA|NA
CSARGAEEAFF
TGCAGTGCTAGGGGGGCGGAGGAAGCTTTCTTT
>TRBJ1-2|TRBV15|NA|NA
CATRQGPAGYGYTF
TGTGCCACCAGACAGGGACCCGCCGGCTATGGCTACACCTTC
>TRBJ2-1|TRBV9|TRBD2|NA
CASSVGLAGLSYNEQFF
TGTGCCAGCAGCGTAGGACTAGCGGGCCTCTCCTACAATGAGCAGTTCTTC
>TRBJ2-7|TRBV28|TRBD1|NA
CASSLGTGYEQYF
TGTGCCAGCAGTTTGGGGACAGGGTACGAGCAGTACTTC
>TRBJ2-2|TRBV7-9|NA|NA
CSSSPGLNTGELFF
TGTTCCAGCAGCCCCGGACTCAACACCGGGGAGCTGTTTTTT
>TRBJ2-3|TRBV28|TRBD1|NA
CASSLLSQAGGTTDTQYF
TGTGCCAGCAGTTTATTGAGCCAGGCAGGGGGTACGACAGATACGCAGTATTTT
>TRBJ2-4|TRBV15|NA|NA
CATSRDSENIQYF
TGTGCCACCAGCAGAGATTCGGAAAACATTCAGTACTTC
>TRBJ2-3|TRBV7-6|NA|once
CASSLGLLTDTQYF
TGTGCCAGCAGCTTAGGGCTCCTCACAGATACGCAGTATTTT
>TRBJ2-7|TRBV5-1|NA|NA
CASSLIVGGSSYEQYF
TGCGCCAGCAGCTTAATAGTTGGGGGGAGCAGCTACGAGCAGTACTTC
>TRBJ2-3|TRBV13|TRBD2|NA
CASSLQGGGTSTDTQYF
TGTGCCAGCAGCTTGCAGGGCGGGGGGACTAGCACAGATACGCAGTATTTT
>TRBJ1-1|TRBV29-1|NA|few
CSVYNTGTGEAFF
TGCAGCGTGTACAATACAGGGACCGGTGAAGCTTTCTTT
>TRBJ1-2|TRBV5-1|NA|NA
CASSLGGQNYGYTF
TGCGCCAGCAGCTTGGGTGGGCAAAACTATGGCTACACCTTC
>TRBJ2-1|TRBV5-1|TRBD2|NA
CASSATLAGGDEQFF
TGCGCCAGCAGCGCGACACTAGCGGGGGGAGATGAGCAGTTCTTC
>TRBJ2-1|TRBV12-2|NA|once
CASRLENRPGLWNEQFF
TGTGCAAGTCGCTTAGAAAATCGCCCGGGACTATGGAATGAGCAGTTCTTC
>TRBJ1-2|TRBV15|NA|NA
CATSRAGPTYGYTF
TGTGCCACCAGCAGAGCAGGGCCCACCTATGGCTACACCTTC
>TRBJ2-2|TRBV6-1|NA|NA
CASRGGTTNTGELFF
TGTGCCAGCCGAGGCGGGACGACGAACACCGGGGAGCTGTTTTTT
>TRBJ2-6|TRBV11-2|TRBD2|once
CASSLKAGAGANVLTF
TGTGCCAGCAGCTTAAAGGCGGGGGCTGGGGCCAACGTCCTGACTTTC
>TRBJ1-5|TRBV28|NA|once
CASSPMNDQPQHF
TGTGCCAGCAGTCCTATGAATGATCAGCCCCAGCATTTT
>TRBJ1-3|TRBV7-9|NA|NA
CSSSLSREFAGNTIYF
TGTTCCAGCAGCTTATCAAGGGAGTTCGCTGGAAACACCATATATTTT
>TRBJ2-7|TRBV7-8|NA|NA
CASSLGGVMGYEQYF
TGTGCCAGCAGCTTAGGTGGAGTGATGGGCTACGAGCAGTACTTC
>TRBJ2-5|TRBV7-2|TRBD2|NA
CVSSLGTTARGETQYF
TGTGTCAGCAGCTTGGGGACTACGGCCCGGGGGGAGACCCAGTACTTC
>TRBJ2-1|TRBV5-1|TRBD2|few
CASSLTSGGVLEQFF
TGCGCCAGCAGCTTGACTAGCGGGGGGGTCCTTGAGCAGTTCTTC
>TRBJ2-1|TRBV7-3|TRBD2|NA
CASSPLGGGYNEQFF
TGTGCCAGCAGCCCTCTCGGCGGGGGATACAATGAGCAGTTCTTC
>TRBJ1-1|TRBV7-2|NA|NA
CASRKSTGHTEAFF
TGTGCCAGCAGGAAAAGTACAGGGCACACTGAAGCTTTCTTT
>TRBJ2-1|TRBV2|TRBD2|NA
CASSEAPSGYNEQFF
TGTGCCAGCAGTGAAGCCCCTAGCGGATACAATGAGCAGTTCTTC
>TRBJ1-3|TRBV13|TRBD1|few
CASSPRTGGNTIYF
TGTGCCAGCAGCCCCCGGACAGGGGGAAACACCATATATTTT
>TRBJ2-7|TRBV28|NA|NA
CASSLPQGSYEQYF
TGTGCCAGCAGTTTGCCTCAGGGGTCCTACGAGCAGTACTTC
>TRBJ1-4|TRBV18|NA|NA
CASSPPEPTNEKLFF
TGTGCCAGCTCACCACCGGAGCCAACTAATGAAAAACTGTTTTTT